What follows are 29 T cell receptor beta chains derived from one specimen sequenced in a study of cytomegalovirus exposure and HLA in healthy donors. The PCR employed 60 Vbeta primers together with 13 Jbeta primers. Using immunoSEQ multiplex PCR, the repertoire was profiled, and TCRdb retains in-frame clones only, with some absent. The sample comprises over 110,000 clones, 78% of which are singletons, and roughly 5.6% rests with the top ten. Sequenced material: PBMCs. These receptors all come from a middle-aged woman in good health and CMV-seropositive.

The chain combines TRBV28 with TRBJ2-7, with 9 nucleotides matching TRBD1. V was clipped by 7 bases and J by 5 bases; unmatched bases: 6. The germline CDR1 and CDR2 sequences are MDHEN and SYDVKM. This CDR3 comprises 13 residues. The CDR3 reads CASTITGGNEQYF. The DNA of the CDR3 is TGTGCCAGCACTATAACAGGGGGCAACGAGCAGTACTTC.

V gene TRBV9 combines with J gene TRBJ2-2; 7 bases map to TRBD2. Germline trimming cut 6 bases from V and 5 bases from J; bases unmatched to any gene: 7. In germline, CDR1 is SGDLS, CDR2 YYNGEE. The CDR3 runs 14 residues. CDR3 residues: CASTRAGPTGELFF. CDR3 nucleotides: TGTGCCAGCACCAGAGCGGGACCTACCGGGGAGCTGTTTTTT. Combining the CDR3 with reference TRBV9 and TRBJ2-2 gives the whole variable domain DSGVTQTPKHLITATGQRVTLRCSPRSGDLSVYWYQQSLDQGLQFLIQYYNGEERAKGNILERFSAQQFPDLHSELNLSSLELGDSALYFCASTRAGPTGELFFGEGSRLTVL.

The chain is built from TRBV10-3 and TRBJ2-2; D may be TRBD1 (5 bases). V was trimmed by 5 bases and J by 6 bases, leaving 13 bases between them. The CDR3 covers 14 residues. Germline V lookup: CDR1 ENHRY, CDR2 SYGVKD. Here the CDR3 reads CAISKDNLPGELFF. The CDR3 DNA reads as TGTGCCATCAGTAAGGACAATTTGCCCGGGGAGCTGTTTTTT.

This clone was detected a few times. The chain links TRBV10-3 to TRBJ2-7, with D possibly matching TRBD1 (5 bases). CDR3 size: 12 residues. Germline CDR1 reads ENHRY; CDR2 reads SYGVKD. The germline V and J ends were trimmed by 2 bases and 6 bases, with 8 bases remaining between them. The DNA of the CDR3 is TGTGCCATCAGTGAGAGGGGCGTCGAGCAGTACTTC. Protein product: CAISERGVEQYF.

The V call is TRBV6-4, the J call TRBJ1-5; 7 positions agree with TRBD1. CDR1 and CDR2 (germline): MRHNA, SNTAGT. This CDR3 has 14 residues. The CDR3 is CDHPGQTLNQPQHF. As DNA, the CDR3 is TGTGACCACCCGGGACAGACACTCAATCAGCCCCAGCATTTT.

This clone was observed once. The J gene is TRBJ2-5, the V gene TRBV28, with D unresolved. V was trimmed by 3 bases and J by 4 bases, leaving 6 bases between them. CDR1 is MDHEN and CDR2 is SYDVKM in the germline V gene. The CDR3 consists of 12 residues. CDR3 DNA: TGTGCCAGCAGTTTGGTGCGAGAGACCCAGTACTTC. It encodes CASSLVRETQYF.

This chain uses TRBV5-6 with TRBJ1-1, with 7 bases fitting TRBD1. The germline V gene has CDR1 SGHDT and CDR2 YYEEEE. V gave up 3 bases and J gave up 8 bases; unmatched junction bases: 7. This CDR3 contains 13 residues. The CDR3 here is CASSWDSNQEAFF. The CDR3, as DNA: TGTGCCAGCAGCTGGGACAGTAACCAGGAAGCTTTCTTT. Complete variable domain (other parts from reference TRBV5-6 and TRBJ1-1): DAGVTQSPTHLIKTRGQQVTLRCSPKSGHDTVSWYQQALGQGPQFIFQYYEEEERQRGNFPDRFSGHQFPNYSSELNVNALLLGDSALYLCASSWDSNQEAFFGQGTRLTVV.

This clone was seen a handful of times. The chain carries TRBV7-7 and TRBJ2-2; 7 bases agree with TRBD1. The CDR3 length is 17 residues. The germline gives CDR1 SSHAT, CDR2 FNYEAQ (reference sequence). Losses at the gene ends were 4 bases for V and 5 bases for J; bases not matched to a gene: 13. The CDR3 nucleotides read TGTGCCAGCAGCTCTTATCGGACAGGAATAAGTACCGGGGAGCTGTTTTTT. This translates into CASSSYRTGISTGELFF. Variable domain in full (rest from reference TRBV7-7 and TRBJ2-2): GAGVSQSPRYKVTKRGQDVTLRCDPISSHATLYWYQQALGQGPEFLTYFNYEAQPDKSGLPSDRFSAERPEGSISTLTIQRTEQRDSAMYRCASSSYRTGISTGELFFGEGSRLTVL.

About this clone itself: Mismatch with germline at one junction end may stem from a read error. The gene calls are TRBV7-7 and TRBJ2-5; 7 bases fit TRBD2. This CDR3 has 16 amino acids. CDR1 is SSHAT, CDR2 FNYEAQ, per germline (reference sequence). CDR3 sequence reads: CASSPTSAGAGETQYF. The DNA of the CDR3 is TGTGCTAGCAGCCCCACGTCGGCGGGAGCTGGGGAGACCCAGTACTTC.

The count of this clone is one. In DNA form, the CDR3 reads TGTGCCAGCAGCGCCCGGACACTCACTGAAGCTTTCTTT. Its protein product is CASSARTLTEAFF. This chain links TRBV9 with TRBJ1-1; a possible D gene is TRBD1 (5 bases). The germline V gene has CDR1 SGDLS and CDR2 YYNGEE. V lost 3 bases and J lost 4, with 10 bases in between. This CDR3 has 13 residues.

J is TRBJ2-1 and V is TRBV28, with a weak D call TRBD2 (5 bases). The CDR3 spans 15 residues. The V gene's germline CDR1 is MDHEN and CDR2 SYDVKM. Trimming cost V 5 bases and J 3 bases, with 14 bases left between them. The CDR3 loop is CASSPSGNRYNEQFF. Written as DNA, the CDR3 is TGTGCCAGCAGTCCATCCGGGAACCGCTACAATGAGCAGTTCTTC.

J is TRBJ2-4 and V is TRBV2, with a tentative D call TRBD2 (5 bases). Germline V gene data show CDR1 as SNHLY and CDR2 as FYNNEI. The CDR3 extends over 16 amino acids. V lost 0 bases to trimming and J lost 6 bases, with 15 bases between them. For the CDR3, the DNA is TGTGCCAGCAGTGAAGCCGTCGGCCGGGGATTAAACATTCAGTACTTC. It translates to CASSEAVGRGLNIQYF. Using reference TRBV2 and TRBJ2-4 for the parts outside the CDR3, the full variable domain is EPEVTQTPSHQVTQMGQEVILRCVPISNHLYFYWYRQILGQKVEFLVSFYNNEISEKSEIFDDQFSVERPDGSNFTLKIRSTKLEDSAMYFCASSEAVGRGLNIQYFGAGTRLSVL.

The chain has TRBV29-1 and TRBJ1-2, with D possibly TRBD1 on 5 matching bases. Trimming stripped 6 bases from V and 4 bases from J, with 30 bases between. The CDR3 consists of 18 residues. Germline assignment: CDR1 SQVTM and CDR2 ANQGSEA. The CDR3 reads CSVIVRARQPTPGYGYTF. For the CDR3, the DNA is TGCAGCGTCATCGTTCGTGCCAGACAGCCAACCCCAGGCTATGGCTACACCTTC.

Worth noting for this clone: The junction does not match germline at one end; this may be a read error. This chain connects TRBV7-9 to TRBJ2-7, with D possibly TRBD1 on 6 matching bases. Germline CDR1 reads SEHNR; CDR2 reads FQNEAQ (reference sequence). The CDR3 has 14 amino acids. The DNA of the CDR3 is TGTTCCAGCAGCTTTCAAGGGGGCTCCTACGAGCAGTACTTC. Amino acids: CSSSFQGGSYEQYF.

CDR3 nucleotide sequence: TGCGCCAGCAGCCAAGACAGGGATTACGAGCAGTACTTC. Translation gives CASSQDRDYEQYF. V is TRBV4-1 and J is TRBJ2-7; tentatively, D is TRBD1 (5 bases). Germline CDR1 and CDR2: MGHRA and YSYEKL. The CDR3 consists of 13 residues. The ends were cut back, 0 bases at V and 4 bases at J, with 7 bases in the middle.

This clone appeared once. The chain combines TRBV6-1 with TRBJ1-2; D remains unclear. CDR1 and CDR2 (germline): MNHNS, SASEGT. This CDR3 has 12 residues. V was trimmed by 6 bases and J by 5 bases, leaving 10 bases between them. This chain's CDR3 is CASSYSDYGYTF. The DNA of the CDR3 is TGTGCCAGCAGCTACAGTGATTATGGCTACACCTTC.

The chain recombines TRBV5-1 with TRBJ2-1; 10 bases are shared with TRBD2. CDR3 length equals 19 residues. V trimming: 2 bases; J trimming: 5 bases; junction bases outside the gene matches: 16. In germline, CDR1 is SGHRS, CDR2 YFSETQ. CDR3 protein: CASSFLPGLASRTHNEQFF. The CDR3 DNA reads TGCGCCAGCAGCTTTTTACCGGGACTAGCGTCTCGCACCCACAATGAGCAGTTCTTC.

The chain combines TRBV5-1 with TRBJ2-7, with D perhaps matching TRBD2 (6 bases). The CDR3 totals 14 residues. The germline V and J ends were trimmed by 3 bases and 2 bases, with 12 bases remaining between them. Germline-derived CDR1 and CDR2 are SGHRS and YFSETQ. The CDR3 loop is CASSSGTGAYEQYF. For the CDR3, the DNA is TGCGCCAGCAGCTCCGGGACTGGAGCCTACGAGCAGTACTTC.

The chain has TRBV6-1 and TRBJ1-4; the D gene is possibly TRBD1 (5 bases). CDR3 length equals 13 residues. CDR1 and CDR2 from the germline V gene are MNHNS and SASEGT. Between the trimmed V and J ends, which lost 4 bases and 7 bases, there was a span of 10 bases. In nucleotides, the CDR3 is TGTGCCAGCAGTGCCAGGGAGGGTGAAAAACTGTTTTTT. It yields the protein CASSAREGEKLFF.

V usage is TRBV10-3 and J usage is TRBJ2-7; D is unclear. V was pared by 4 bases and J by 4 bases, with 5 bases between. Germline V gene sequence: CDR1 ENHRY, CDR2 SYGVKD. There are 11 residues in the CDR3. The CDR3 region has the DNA TGTGCCATCAGTGGGGCTTACGAGCAGTACTTC. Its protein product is CAISGAYEQYF.

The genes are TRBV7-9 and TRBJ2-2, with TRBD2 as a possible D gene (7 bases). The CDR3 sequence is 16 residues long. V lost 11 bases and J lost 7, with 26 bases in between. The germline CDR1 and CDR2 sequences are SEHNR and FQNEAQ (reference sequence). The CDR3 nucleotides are TGTGCCGGTGCCCTAAGGGGGGGCGACCTTGGCGGGGAGCTGTTTTTT. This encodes CAGALRGGDLGGELFF.

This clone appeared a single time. CDR3 protein: CASRSNYGYTF. In DNA form, the CDR3 reads TGCGCCAGCAGATCAAACTATGGCTACACCTTC. J is TRBJ1-2 and V is TRBV5-1, with no clear D. Per germline, CDR1 SGHRS and CDR2 YFSETQ. This CDR3 region has 11 residues. V dropped 5 bases and J dropped 2 bases, with 4 bases sitting between them.

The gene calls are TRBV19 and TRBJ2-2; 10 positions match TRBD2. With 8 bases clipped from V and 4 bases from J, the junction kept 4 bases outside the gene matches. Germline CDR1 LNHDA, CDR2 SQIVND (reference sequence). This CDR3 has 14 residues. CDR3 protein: CASQREGVTGELFF. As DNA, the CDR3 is TGTGCCAGTCAGCGGGAGGGCGTCACCGGGGAGCTGTTTTTT. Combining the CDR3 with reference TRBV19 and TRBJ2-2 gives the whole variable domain DGGITQSPKYLFRKEGQNVTLSCEQNLNHDAMYWYRQDPGQGLRLIYYSQIVNDFQKGDIAEGYSVSREKKESFPLTVTSAQKNPTAFYLCASQREGVTGELFFGEGSRLTVL.

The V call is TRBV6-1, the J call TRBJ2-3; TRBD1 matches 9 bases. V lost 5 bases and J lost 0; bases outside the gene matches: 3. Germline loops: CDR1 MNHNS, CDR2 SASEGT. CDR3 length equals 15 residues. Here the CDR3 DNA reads TGTGCCAGCAGTTTTACAGGGGGCAGCACAGATACGCAGTATTTT. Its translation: CASSFTGGSTDTQYF.

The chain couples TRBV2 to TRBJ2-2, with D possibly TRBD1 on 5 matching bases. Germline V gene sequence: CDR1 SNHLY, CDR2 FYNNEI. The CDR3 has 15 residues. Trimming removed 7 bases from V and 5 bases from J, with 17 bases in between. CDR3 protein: CASMVALGETGELFF. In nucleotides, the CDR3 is TGTGCCAGCATGGTAGCCTTAGGGGAAACCGGGGAGCTGTTTTTT.

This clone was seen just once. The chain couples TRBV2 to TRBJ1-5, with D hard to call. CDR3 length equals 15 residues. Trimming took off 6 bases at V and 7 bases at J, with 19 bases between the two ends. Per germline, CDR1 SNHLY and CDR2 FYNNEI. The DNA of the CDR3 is TGTGCCAGCAGCGAGGTGTCGGGGAATGGGCAGCCCCAGCATTTT. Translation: CASSEVSGNGQPQHF.

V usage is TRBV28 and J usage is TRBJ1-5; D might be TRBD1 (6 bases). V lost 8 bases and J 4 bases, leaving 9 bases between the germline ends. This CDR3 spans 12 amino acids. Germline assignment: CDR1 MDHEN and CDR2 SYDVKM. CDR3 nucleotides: TGTGCCAGCGGGACAATAAATCAGCCCCAGCATTTT. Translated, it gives CASGTINQPQHF.

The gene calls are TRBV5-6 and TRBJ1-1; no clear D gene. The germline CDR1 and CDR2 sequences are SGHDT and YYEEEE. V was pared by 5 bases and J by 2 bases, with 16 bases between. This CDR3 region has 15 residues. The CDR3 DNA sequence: TGTGCCAGCAGGGAAGTGGGCAGTATAAACACTGAAGCTTTCTTT. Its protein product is CASREVGSINTEAFF. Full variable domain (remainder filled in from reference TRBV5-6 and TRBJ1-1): DAGVTQSPTHLIKTRGQQVTLRCSPKSGHDTVSWYQQALGQGPQFIFQYYEEEERQRGNFPDRFSGHQFPNYSSELNVNALLLGDSALYLCASREVGSINTEAFFGQGTRLTVV.

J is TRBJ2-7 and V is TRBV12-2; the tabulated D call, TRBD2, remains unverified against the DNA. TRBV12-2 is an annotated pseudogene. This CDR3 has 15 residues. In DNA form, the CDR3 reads TGTGCAAGTCGCTTAGCAGCGGGAAGGGTCTACGAGCAGTACTTC. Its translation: CASRLAAGRVYEQYF.